This TCR beta chain emerged from a study of memory CD4+ T cells and cytomegalovirus serostatus. Study details: Donors were healthy Belgian adults, about ten CMV seropositive and about 24 seronegative.

The sort gate was single viable CD3+CD4+CD8-CD45RO+ cells for memory CD4+ T cells. Study findings and constraints: Suggested: most of the CMV-linked TCR signature lies in CD4+ memory cells.

Trimming removed 4 bases from V and 0 bases from J; junction bases left unmatched: 6. The germline V gene encodes CDR1 LNHNV and CDR2 YYDKDF (reference sequence). The CDR3 is 16 amino acids. As originally analysed: After removing out-of-frame reads, approximately 2 million distinct TCRbeta sequences remained. Some clones are missing from TCRdb's copy, which holds only in-frame ones; the method was immunoSEQ multiplex PCR. V, J and clone size were drawn from that table, and D and trimming were deduced from the DNA. The table shows around 53,000 clones, with more than 70% occurring only once. Regarding this clone: Its specificity is unknown.

The chain has TRBV15 and TRBJ2-1; 7 nucleotides align to TRBD2. Sequenced material: memory CD4+ T cells from blood. The source is an adult in good health and CMV-seropositive. DNA of the CDR3: TGTGCCACCAGCAAGACTAGCAAGGCCTCCTACAATGAGCAGTTCTTC. It specifies CATSKTSKASYNEQFF.